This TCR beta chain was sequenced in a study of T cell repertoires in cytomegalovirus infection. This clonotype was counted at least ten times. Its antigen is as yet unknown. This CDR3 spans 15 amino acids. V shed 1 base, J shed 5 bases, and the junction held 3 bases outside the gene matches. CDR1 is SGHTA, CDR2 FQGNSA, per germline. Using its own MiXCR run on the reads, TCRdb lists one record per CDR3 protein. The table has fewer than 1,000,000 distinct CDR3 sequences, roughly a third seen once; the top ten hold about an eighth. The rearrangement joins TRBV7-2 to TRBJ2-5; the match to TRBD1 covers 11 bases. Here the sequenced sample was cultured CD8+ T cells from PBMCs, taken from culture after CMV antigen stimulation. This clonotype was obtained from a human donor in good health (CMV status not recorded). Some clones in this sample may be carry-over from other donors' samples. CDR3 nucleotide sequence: TGTGCCAGCAGCTTAGGGACAGGGGGCTGGGAGACCCAGTACTTC. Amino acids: CASSLGTGGWETQYF.